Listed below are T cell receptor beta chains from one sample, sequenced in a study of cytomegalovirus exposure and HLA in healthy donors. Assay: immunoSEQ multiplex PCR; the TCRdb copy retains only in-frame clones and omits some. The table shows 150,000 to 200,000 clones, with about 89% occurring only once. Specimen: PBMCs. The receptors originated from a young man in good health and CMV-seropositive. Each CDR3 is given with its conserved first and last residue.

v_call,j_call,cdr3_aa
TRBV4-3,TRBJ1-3,CASSPDLSGNTIYF
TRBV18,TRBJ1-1,CASSPSGGYTEAFF
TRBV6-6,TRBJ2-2,CASSDRGEAGELFF
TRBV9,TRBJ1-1,CASSPGGPEAFF
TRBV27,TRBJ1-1,CASSLTQGSEAFF
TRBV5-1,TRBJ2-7,CASSPWDTSGEQYF
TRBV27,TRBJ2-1,CASSLSSGENYNEQFF
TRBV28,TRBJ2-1,CASRPGQGLQNNEQFF
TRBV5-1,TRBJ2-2,CASSFLLQGRTGELFF
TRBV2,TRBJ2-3,CASIKTKLTDTQYF
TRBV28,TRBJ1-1,CASSQPRRNTEAFF
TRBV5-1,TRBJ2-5,CASSFVQQETQYF
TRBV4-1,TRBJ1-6,CASSQTSGSNSPLHF
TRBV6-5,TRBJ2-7,CASSPRGGGRPHF
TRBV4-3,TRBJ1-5,CASSQNIAGSNQPQHF
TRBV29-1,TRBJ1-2,CSVELWDSAYGYTF
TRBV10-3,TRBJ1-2,CAISGTGYNYGYTF
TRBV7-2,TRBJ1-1,CASSSEGSAEAFF
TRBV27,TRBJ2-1,CASSLYSVRGLYNEQFF
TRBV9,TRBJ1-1,CASSPSGAEAFF
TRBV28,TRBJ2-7,CASSAWDRVTYEQYF
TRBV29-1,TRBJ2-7,CSAQGARNEQYF
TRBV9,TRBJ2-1,CASSDPRTNYNEQFF
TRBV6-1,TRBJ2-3,CASSDRGQKYTQYF
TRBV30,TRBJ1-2,CAWSAPGTELYGYTF
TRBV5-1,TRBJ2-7,CASSPGLARIEQYF
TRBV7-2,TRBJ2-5,CASSRRTSGMGETQYF
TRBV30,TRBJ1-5,CAWSTPRSDQPQHF
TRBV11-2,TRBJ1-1,CASSLVGDEAFF
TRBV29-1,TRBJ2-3,CSVVGGNTDTQYF
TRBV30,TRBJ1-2,CAWAGTGTYGYTF